The next 6 T cell receptor beta chains were all read from a single sample in a study of CD8 T cells in Susac syndrome. An input of about 0.5 to 1 ug of RNA was subjected to reverse transcription using random hexamers. TCRdb reanalysed the immunoSEQ multiplex PCR reads using MiXCR and keeps one entry per CDR3 protein. This sample has roughly 200,000 distinct CDR3 sequences; about 95% occur once, and the top ten carry more than 0.1%. Specimen: CD4+ T cells from PBMCs. The receptor source for this set is a human donor in good health.

The V call is TRBV20-1, the J call TRBJ2-7; perhaps TRBD1 as D (5 bases). Trimming took off 3 bases at V and 5 bases at J, with 11 bases between the two ends. The CDR3 spans 12 residues. CDR1 DFQATT and CDR2 SNEGSKA come from the germline V gene (reference sequence). The CDR3 DNA is TGCAGTGCTAGGTCAGGGTTCAACGAGCAGTACTTC. Its translation: CSARSGFNEQYF.

The chain recombines TRBV29-1 with TRBJ2-1; TRBD2 aligns across 10 bases. This CDR3 comprises 13 residues. Germline CDR1 is SQVTM and CDR2 is ANQGSEA. Germline trimming cut 3 bases from V and 7 bases from J; bases unmatched to any gene: 3. CDR3 sequence reads: CSVEASGSNEQFF. CDR3 nucleotide sequence: TGCAGCGTTGAGGCTAGCGGGAGTAATGAGCAGTTCTTC.

This clonotype came up once. The chain recombines TRBV5-6 with TRBJ2-1; the D gene is possibly TRBD1 (5 bases). The length of the CDR3 is 13 residues. Germline CDR1 reads SGHDT; CDR2 reads YYEEEE. The ends were cut back, 4 bases at V and 8 bases at J, with 13 bases in the middle. The CDR3 region is CASSLDQGHEQFF. Here the CDR3 DNA reads TGTGCCAGCAGCCTTGACCAGGGCCATGAGCAGTTCTTC.

The chain combines TRBV20-1 with TRBJ2-7; D might be TRBD2 (6 bases). The CDR3 is made up of 11 amino acids. V lost 1 base, J lost 9 bases, and 10 bases lay in between. From germline, CDR1 is DFQATT and CDR2 SNEGSKA (reference sequence). The CDR3 bases are TGCAGTGCTAGAGTCAGCGGGTGGCAGTACTTC. Protein product: CSARVSGWQYF.

This chain connects TRBV5-6 to TRBJ2-3; TRBD2 matches 9 bases. Germline CDR1 reads SGHDT; CDR2 reads YYEEEE. V lost 5 bases to trimming and J lost 1 base; unmatched junction nucleotides: 8. The CDR3 has 16 residues. DNA of the CDR3: TGTGCCAGCAGTAGAGATAGCGGGAGCGGCACAGATACGCAGTATTTT. As protein: CASSRDSGSGTDTQYF.

This clonotype was recorded a few times. The chain employs TRBV18 and TRBJ1-5; no definite D call. The V gene's germline CDR1 is KGHSH and CDR2 LQKENI. The V and J ends lost 0 bases and 2 bases respectively, with 5 bases between them. The CDR3 covers 14 residues. CDR3 residues: CASSPPGGNQPQHF. The DNA for the CDR3 is TGTGCCAGCTCACCACCCGGAGGCAATCAGCCCCAGCATTTT. The complete variable domain, with remaining parts taken from reference TRBV18 and TRBJ1-5, reads NAGVMQNPRHLVRRRGQEARLRCSPMKGHSHVYWYRQLPEEGLKFMVYLQKENIIDESGMPKERFSAEFPKEGPSILRIQQVVRGDSAAYFCASSPPGGNQPQHFGDGTRLSIL.